A single sample gave rise to the 7 T cell receptor beta chains below, sequenced in a study of T cells after yellow fever vaccination. TCRdb recomputed calls from the 5' RACE reads with MiXCR, one row per CDR3 protein. Of over 300,000 distinct CDR3 sequences listed, about 3.5% were seen once; the top ten hold around 24%. This specimen was PBMCs, taken on the day of the yellow fever booster vaccination. Source of these receptors: a man younger than 35 who received the YFV17D yellow fever vaccine.

The rearrangement uses TRBV30 and TRBJ2-7, with D hard to call. The CDR3 is made up of 13 amino acids. From germline, CDR1 is GTSNPN and CDR2 SVGIG (reference sequence). V dropped 1 base and J dropped 7 bases, with 14 bases sitting between them. CDR3 loop: CAWSGTSFGEQYF. CDR3 DNA sequence: TGTGCCTGGAGTGGGACCTCTTTCGGTGAGCAGTACTTC.

At least ten counts were recorded for this clonotype. The chain combines TRBV20-1 with TRBJ2-3; 10 nucleotides agree with TRBD2. CDR1 is DFQATT, CDR2 SNEGSKA, per germline (reference sequence). The junction had 7 bases not matched to a gene; V was cut back by 6 bases and J by 7 bases. This CDR3 region has 13 residues. CDR3 residues: CSAISGGRNTQYF. The CDR3 DNA reads TGCAGTGCGATTAGCGGGGGGAGAAATACGCAGTATTTT.

This chain connects TRBV7-9 to TRBJ2-1; 7 nucleotides agree with TRBD2. The CDR3 sequence is 12 residues long. Germline loops: CDR1 SEHNR, CDR2 FQNEAQ (reference sequence). Trimming removed 10 bases from V and 7 bases from J; junction bases left unmatched: 7. The CDR3 spells CAIPRRGNEQFF. Written as DNA, the CDR3 is TGTGCCATTCCACGGCGGGGGAATGAGCAGTTCTTC.

This chain's CDR3 is CSAYLSSGYNEQFF. CDR3 nucleotide sequence: TGCAGTGCTTACCTCTCGAGCGGTTACAATGAGCAGTTCTTC. The chain carries TRBV20-1 and TRBJ2-1; a possible D gene is TRBD2 (5 bases). The CDR3 runs to 14 residues. Germline loops: CDR1 DFQATT, CDR2 SNEGSKA (reference sequence). V lost 5 bases and J 4 bases, leaving 15 bases between the germline ends.

This clonotype was observed many times. The chain links TRBV7-2 to TRBJ1-2; D gene ambiguous. CDR1 is SGHTA and CDR2 is FQGNSA in the germline V gene. The CDR3 runs 16 residues. V gave up 2 bases and J gave up 4 bases, with 17 bases separating them. The CDR3 DNA reads TGTGCCAGCAGCTTAATAGGAGGAGAGGTGGGCTATGGCTACACCTTC. This encodes CASSLIGGEVGYGYTF.

Concerning this clonotype itself: The junction shows a germline mismatch at one end, possibly a read error. The CDR3 region is CASTLIPSSYTEQFF. In DNA, the CDR3 is TGTGCCAGCACCTTGATCCCTAGCTCCTACACTGAGCAGTTCTTC. J is TRBJ2-1 and V is TRBV6-2 or TRBV6-3; D is possibly TRBD2 (5 bases). Germline lookup yields CDR1 MNHEY and CDR2 SVGEGT. The CDR3 extends over 15 amino acids.

In this sample, this clonotype turned up a few times. V usage is TRBV5-1 and J usage is TRBJ1-2, with D perhaps TRBD1 (6 bases). The germline CDR1 and CDR2 sequences are SGHRS and YFSETQ. V was trimmed by 4 bases and J by 8 bases, leaving 15 bases between them. This CDR3 is built from 13 residues. CDR3 protein: CASSITGQSGYTF. DNA of the CDR3: TGCGCCAGCAGCATTACAGGGCAGTCCGGCTACACCTTC. The full variable domain, in which reference TRBV5-1 and TRBJ1-2 provide the parts outside the CDR3, is KAGVTQTPRYLIKTRGQQVTLSCSPISGHRSVSWYQQTPGQGLQFLFEYFSETQRNKGNFPGRFSGRQFSNSRSEMNVSTLELGDSALYLCASSITGQSGYTFGSGTRLTVV.